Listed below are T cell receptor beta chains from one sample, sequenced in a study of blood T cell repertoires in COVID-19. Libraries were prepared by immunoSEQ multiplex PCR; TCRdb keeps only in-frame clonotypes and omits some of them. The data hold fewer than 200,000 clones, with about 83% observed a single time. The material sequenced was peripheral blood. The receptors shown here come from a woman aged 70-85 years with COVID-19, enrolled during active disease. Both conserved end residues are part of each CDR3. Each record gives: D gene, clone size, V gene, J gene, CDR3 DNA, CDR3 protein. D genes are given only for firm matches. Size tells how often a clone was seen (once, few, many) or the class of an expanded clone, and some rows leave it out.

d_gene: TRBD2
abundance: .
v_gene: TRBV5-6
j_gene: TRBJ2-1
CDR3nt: TGTGCCAGCAGCATTACTAGCGGGAGAAGAGATGAGCAGTTCTTC
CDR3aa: CASSITSGRRDEQFF

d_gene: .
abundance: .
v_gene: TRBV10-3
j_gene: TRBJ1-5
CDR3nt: TGTGCCACCTCGGGGGAAAGCAATCAGCCCCAGCATTTT
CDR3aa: CATSGESNQPQHF

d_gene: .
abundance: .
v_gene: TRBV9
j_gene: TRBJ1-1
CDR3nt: TGTGCCAGCAGCGTCCAAGATCGGGGGTGGAACACTGAAGCTTTCTTT
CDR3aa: CASSVQDRGWNTEAFF

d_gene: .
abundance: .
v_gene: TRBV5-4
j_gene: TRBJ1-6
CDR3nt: TGTGCCAGCAGGCAGGGACTCTCCTATAATTCACCCCTCCACTTT
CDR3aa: CASRQGLSYNSPLHF

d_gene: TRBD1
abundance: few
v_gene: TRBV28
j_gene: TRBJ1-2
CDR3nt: TGTGCCAGCAGTCCACGGACAGGAGCCTATGGCTACACCTTC
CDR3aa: CASSPRTGAYGYTF

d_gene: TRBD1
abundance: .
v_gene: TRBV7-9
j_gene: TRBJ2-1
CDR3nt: TGTGCCAGCAGCCAGCCGACAGGGGTCACCTACAATGAGCAGTTCTTC
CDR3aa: CASSQPTGVTYNEQFF

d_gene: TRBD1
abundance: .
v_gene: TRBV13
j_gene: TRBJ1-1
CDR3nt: TGTGCCAGCAGCGGACGGACAGGGGGGGAGGTGAACACTGAAGCTTTCTTT
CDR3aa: CASSGRTGGEVNTEAFF

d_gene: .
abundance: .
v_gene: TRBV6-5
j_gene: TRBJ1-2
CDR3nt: TGTGCCAGCAGCCTCCGACAGTCTTTCTATGGCTACACCTTC
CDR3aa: CASSLRQSFYGYTF

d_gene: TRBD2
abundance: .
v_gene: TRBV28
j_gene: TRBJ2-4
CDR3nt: TGTGCCAGCAGTCCCAACGGACTAGCTAGACCCAAAAACATTCAGTACTTC
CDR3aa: CASSPNGLARPKNIQYF

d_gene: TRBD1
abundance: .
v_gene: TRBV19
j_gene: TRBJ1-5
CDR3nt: TGTGCCAGTAGTCCGACCGGGACAGGGAATCAGCCCCAGCATTTT
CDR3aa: CASSPTGTGNQPQHF

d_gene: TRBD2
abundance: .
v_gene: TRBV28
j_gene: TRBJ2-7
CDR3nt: TGTGCCAGCAGTTCAACGGGAGGGTACGAGCAGTACTTC
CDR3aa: CASSSTGGYEQYF

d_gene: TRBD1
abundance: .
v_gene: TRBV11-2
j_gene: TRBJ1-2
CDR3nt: TGTGCCAGCAGCTTAGATGGGACAGGGGGCGCGGGCTACACCTTC
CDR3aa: CASSLDGTGGAGYTF

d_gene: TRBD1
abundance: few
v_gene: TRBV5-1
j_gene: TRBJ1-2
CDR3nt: TGCGCCAGCAGCTTGGGACAGGGGCACTATGGCTACACCTTC
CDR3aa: CASSLGQGHYGYTF

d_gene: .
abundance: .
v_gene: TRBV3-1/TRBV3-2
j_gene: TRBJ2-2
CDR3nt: TGTGCCAGCAGCCCCAACCGGGGCACCGGGGAGCTGTTTTTT
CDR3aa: CASSPNRGTGELFF

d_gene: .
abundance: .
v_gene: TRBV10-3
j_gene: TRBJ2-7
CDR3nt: TGTGCCATCACTCCCGGAGGTGAGCAGTACTTC
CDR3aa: CAITPGGEQYF

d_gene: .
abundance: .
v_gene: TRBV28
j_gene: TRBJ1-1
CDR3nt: TGTGCCAGCAGACCCGAACGGGGGGTGATCGACACTGAAGCTTTCTTT
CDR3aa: CASRPERGVIDTEAFF

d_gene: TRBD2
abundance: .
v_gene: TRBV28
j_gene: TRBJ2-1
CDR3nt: TGTGCCAGCAGTACCGGGACTAGCGGCCACAATGAGCAGTTCTTC
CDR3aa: CASSTGTSGHNEQFF

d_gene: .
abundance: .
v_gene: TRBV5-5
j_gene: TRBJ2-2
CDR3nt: TGTGCCAGCAGCTTGGTTGGGCCGTCCACCGGGGAGCTGTTTTTT
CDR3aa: CASSLVGPSTGELFF

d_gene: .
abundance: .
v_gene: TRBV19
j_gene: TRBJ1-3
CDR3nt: TGTGCCAGGGGGACAAAGGATGGAAACACCATATATTTT
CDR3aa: CARGTKDGNTIYF

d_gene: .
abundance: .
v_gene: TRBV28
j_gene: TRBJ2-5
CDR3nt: TGTGCCAGCAGTTCCGCGGCCCCCCCCCAAGAGACCCAGTACTTC
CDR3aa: CASSSAAPPQETQYF

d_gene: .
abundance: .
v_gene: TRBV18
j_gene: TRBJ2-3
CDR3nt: TGTGCCAGCTCACCAGAGGTACTAGCCACAGATACGCAGTATTTT
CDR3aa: CASSPEVLATDTQYF

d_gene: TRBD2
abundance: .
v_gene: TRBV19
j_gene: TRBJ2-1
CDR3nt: TGTGCCAGTAGTATATCGGGACTAGCTACAAATGAGCAGTTCTTC
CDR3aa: CASSISGLATNEQFF

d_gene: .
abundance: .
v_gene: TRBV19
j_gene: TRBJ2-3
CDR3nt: TGTGCCTCTAGCTCGCCCAATACGCAGTATTTT
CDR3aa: CASSSPNTQYF

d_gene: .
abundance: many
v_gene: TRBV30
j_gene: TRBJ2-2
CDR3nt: TGTGCCTGGAGTGTACAGGCCGGGGAGCTGTTTTTT
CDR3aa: CAWSVQAGELFF

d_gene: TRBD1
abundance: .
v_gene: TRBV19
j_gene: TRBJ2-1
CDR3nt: TGTGCCAGTAGTATAGCACAGGGGGCATACAATGAGCAGTTCTTC
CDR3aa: CASSIAQGAYNEQFF

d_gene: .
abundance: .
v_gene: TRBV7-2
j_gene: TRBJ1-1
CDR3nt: TGTGCCAGCAGCCCTGGGGTGGGGAGAAACACTGAAGCTTTCTTT
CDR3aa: CASSPGVGRNTEAFF

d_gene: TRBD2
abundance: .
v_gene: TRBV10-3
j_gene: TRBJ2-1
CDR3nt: TGTGCCATCAGTAGCCTAGCGGTTTACAATGAGCAGTTCTTC
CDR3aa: CAISSLAVYNEQFF

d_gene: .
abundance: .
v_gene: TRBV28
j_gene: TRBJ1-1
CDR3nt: TGTGCCAGCAGCCGGCGACAGGCGAACACTGAAGCTTTCTTT
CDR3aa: CASSRRQANTEAFF

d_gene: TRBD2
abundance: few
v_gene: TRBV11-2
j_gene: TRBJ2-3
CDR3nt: TGTGCCAGCAGCTCATCTAGCGGGAGTCAGCACCGCTCCAGAAAGTATTTT
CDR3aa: CASSSSSGSQHRSRKYF

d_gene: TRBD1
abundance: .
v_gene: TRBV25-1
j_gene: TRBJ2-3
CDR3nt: TGTGCCAGCAGTGATTGGACAGGGACAGATACGCAGTATTTT
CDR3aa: CASSDWTGTDTQYF

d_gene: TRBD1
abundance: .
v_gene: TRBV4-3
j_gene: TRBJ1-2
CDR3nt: TGCGCCAGCAGCCAAGACTTGACAGGGAACTATGGCTACACCTTC
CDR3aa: CASSQDLTGNYGYTF

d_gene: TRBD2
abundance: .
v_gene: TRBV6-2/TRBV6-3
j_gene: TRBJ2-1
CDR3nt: TGTGCCAGCAGTTACCCGACTAGCGGGAGAGATGAGCAGTTCTTC
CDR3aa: CASSYPTSGRDEQFF

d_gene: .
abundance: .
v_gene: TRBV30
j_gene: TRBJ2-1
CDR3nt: TGTGCCTGGAGTGTCAATTACAATGAGCAGTTCTTC
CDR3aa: CAWSVNYNEQFF

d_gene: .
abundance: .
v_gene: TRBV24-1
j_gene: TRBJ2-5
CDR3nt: TGTGCCACCAGTGAAGGGACATACACTTGGGAGACCCAGTACTTC
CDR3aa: CATSEGTYTWETQYF

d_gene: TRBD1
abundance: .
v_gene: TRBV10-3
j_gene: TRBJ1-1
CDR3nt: TGTGCCATCAGTGAGGGACAGGGGAACACTGAAGCTTTCTTT
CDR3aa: CAISEGQGNTEAFF

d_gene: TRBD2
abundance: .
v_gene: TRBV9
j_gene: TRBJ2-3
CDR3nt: TGTGCCAGCAGCTTTGGGACTAGCGGGAGCTCAGATACGCAGTATTTT
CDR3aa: CASSFGTSGSSDTQYF

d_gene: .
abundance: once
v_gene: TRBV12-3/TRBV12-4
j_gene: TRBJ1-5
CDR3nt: TGTGCCAGCAGTTTAACAGGTCGGGAGCCCCAGCATTTT
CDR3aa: CASSLTGREPQHF